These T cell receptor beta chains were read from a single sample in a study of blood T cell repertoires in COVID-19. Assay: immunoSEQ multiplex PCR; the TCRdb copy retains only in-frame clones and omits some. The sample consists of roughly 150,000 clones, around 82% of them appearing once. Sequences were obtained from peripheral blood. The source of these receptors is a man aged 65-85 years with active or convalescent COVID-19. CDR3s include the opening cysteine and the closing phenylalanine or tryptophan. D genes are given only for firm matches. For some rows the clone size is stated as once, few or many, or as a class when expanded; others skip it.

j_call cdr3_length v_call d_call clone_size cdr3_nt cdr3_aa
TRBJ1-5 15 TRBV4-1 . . TGCGCCAGCAGCCAGGGCACCCTGGGCAATCAGCCCCAGCATTTT CASSQGTLGNQPQHF
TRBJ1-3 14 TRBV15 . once TGTGCCACCAGCAGAGATAGGGGCGTGGACACCATATATTTT CATSRDRGVDTIYF
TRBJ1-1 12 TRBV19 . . TGTGCCAGTAAGGAACAGGGCACTGAAGCTTTCTTT CASKEQGTEAFF
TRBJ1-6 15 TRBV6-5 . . TGTGCCAGCACCCCCGGGGAGGGAACCGGTTCACCCCTCCACTTT CASTPGEGTGSPLHF
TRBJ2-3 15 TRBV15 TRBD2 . TGTGCCACCAGTGAGGAACTAGCGTTAACAGATACGCAGTATTTT CATSEELALTDTQYF
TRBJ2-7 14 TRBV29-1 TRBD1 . TGCAGCGTGGACCTCGGGACAGGGGGCGGCGAGCAGTACTTC CSVDLGTGGGEQYF
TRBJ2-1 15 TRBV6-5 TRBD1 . TGTGCCAGCAGGCTGGACAGGGGGCTCTACAATGAGCAGTTCTTC CASRLDRGLYNEQFF
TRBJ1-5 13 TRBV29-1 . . TGCAGCGTTGGGGGCGGGGGGGATCAGCCCCAGCATTTT CSVGGGGDQPQHF
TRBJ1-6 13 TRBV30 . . TGTGCCTGCGTCGAGGGAGGGAAATCACCCCTCCACTTT CACVEGGKSPLHF
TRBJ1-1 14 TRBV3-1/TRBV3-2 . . TGTGCCAGCAGCCATCGAGTAGGAGGCACTGAAGCTTTCTTT CASSHRVGGTEAFF
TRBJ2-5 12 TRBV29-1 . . TGCAGCGTGGCGGGTCCATTGGAGACCCAGTACTTC CSVAGPLETQYF
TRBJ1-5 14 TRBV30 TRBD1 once TGTGCCTGGGCCCCCAGGGGGGGCAATCAGCCCCAGCATTTT CAWAPRGGNQPQHF
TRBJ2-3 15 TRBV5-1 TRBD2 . TGCGCCAGCAGCTCAGTAGCGGGGGGGACAGATACGCAGTATTTT CASSSVAGGTDTQYF
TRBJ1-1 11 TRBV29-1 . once TGCAGCGTCAAGGGGGGGGTTGAAGCTTTCTTT CSVKGGVEAFF
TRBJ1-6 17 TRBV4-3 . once TGCGCCAGCAGCCAAGTGTGGCCAGGCAGGGCCAATTCACCCCTCCACTTT CASSQVWPGRANSPLHF
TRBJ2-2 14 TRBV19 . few TGTGCCAGTAGCCTCCAGTTAAACACCGGGGAGCTGTTTTTT CASSLQLNTGELFF
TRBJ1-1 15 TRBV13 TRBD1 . TGTGCCAGCAGCCCCCCCCGGACAGGTTACGGTGAAGCTTTCTTT CASSPPRTGYGEAFF
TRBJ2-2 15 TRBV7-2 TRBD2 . TGTGCCAGCAGCTGGACTAGCGGGGGGACCGGGGAGCTGTTTTTT CASSWTSGGTGELFF
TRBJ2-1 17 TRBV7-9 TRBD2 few TGTGCCAGCAGCTTAAGTTATCAACTAGCGGACTACAATGAGCAGTTCTTC CASSLSYQLADYNEQFF
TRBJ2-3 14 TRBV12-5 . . TGTGCTAGTGGTTTGGACTCCAGCACAGATACGCAGTATTTT CASGLDSSTDTQYF
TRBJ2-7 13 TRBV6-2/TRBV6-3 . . TGTGCCAGCAGTCAGGGGACAAGTGCCGAGCAGTACTTC CASSQGTSAEQYF
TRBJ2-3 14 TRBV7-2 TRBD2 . TGTGCCAGCAGCCCCAGCGGGAGTGGGGATACGCAGTATTTT CASSPSGSGDTQYF
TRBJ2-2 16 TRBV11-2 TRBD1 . TGTGCCAGCAGCCGTCGGACAGGCCTGGGGACCGGGGAGCTGTTTTTT CASSRRTGLGTGELFF
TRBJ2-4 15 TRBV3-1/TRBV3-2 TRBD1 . TGTGCCAGCAGCCGAGGGGGCCCAGCCAAAAACATTCAGTACTTC CASSRGGPAKNIQYF
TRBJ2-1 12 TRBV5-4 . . TGTGCCAGCAGCTTCAGCGGCAATGAGCAGTTCTTC CASSFSGNEQFF
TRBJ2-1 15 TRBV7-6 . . TGTGCCAGCAGCCTAAAGGACTACTCATCGGATGAGCAGTTCTTC CASSLKDYSSDEQFF
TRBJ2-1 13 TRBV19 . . TGTGCCAGTAGTACGGGGCGGGGGCAGGAGCAGTTCTTC CASSTGRGQEQFF
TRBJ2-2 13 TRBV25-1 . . TGTGCCAGCAGTGAGAGCCCCGGCGGGGAGCTGTTTTTT CASSESPGGELFF
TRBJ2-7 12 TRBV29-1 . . TGCAGCGTTGAAGGGTACAGCTACGAGCAGTACTTC CSVEGYSYEQYF
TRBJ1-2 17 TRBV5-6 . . TGTGCCAGCAGCTTGGCCTTCCCGGTCGGGGGGCACTATGGCTACACCTTC CASSLAFPVGGHYGYTF
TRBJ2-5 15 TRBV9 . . TGTGCCAGCAGCGTAGACGTGGGCAGCCAAGAGACCCAGTACTTC CASSVDVGSQETQYF
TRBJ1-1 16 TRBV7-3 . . TGTGCCAGCAGCTTAACGGTACAGGTGATGAACACTGAAGCTTTCTTT CASSLTVQVMNTEAFF
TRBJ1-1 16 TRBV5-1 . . TGCGCCAGCAGCTTGGCCAGCGGGGGGTTGAACACTGAAGCTTTCTTT CASSLASGGLNTEAFF
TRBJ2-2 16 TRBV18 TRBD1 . TGTGCCAGCTCAATGCAGGACAGGGTTAACACCGGGGAGCTGTTTTTT CASSMQDRVNTGELFF
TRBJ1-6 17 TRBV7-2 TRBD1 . TGTGCCAGCAGCCCAGCGGGACAGGGAGCCCGCAATTCACCCCTCCACTTT CASSPAGQGARNSPLHF
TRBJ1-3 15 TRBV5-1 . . TGCGCCAGCAGCTTGGTTTCGGGGACTGGAAACACCATATATTTT CASSLVSGTGNTIYF
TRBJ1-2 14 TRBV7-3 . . TGTGCCAGCAGCCCTGGGGAGGCAGACTATGGCTACACCTTC CASSPGEADYGYTF
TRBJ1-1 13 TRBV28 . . TGTGCCAGCAGTTCGCGGACCAGCGGCATAGCTTTCTTT CASSSRTSGIAFF